The rows below give T cell receptor beta chains drawn from one sample of a study of blood T cells in healthy people across ages. TCRdb re-derived calls from the 5' RACE reads in MiXCR, one entry per CDR3 protein. The sample yields 900,000 to 950,000 distinct CDR3 sequences, about 27% seen once. These same data were also listed under a study on T cells of mothers and their children.

The sample consisted of blood. These receptors all come from a woman in her thirties or forties in good health. Each CDR3 is given without its conserved first and last residue. Fields, in order: V gene, CDR3 length, CDR3 protein.

V: TRBV12-3/TRBV12-4
length: 12
CDR3: ASSFSGVGGEQY

V: TRBV4-1
length: 13
CDR3: ASSQGDGVPVGYT

V: TRBV20-1
length: 14
CDR3: SAPGLAGGVADTQY

V: TRBV5-4
length: 12
CDR3: ASSPPDRINEQF

V: TRBV5-1
length: 14
CDR3: ASRPPTAGRQETQY

V: TRBV27
length: 13
CDR3: ASSPSGGALDTQY

V: TRBV28
length: 11
CDR3: ASSGRANTEAF

V: TRBV7-9
length: 14
CDR3: ASSLGFWAAQETQY

V: TRBV6-5
length: 14
CDR3: ASSPKAQGATQPQH

V: TRBV20-1
length: 10
CDR3: SAPDREDEQY

V: TRBV12-3/TRBV12-4
length: 12
CDR3: ASSLDGGADTQY

V: TRBV5-1
length: 13
CDR3: ASSSRGAMSEKLF

V: TRBV5-1
length: 12
CDR3: ASSLDRAYNEQF

V: TRBV11-2
length: 15
CDR3: ASSPKGGLFRYNEQF

V: TRBV20-1
length: 12
CDR3: SAPTEVSYNEQF

V: TRBV5-1
length: 13
CDR3: AGSPEFRGSYEQY

V: TRBV12-3/TRBV12-4
length: 12
CDR3: AGTGPSSGNTIY

V: TRBV7-9
length: 10
CDR3: ASSTSDRAKH

V: TRBV9
length: 15
CDR3: ASSPRQGWTYNSPLH

V: TRBV7-8
length: 12
CDR3: ASSHRREVKTQY

V: TRBV28
length: 11
CDR3: ASSWGARQPQH

V: TRBV30
length: 13
CDR3: AWSGPGTGPRFQY

V: TRBV7-2
length: 13
CDR3: ASSLSPLTSGEQF

V: TRBV7-8
length: 13
CDR3: ASSWGPGQGTEAF

V: TRBV28
length: 15
CDR3: ASSPPPERGKTYEQY

V: TRBV20-1
length: 14
CDR3: SATNPGQGAYNEQF

V: TRBV12-3/TRBV12-4
length: 14
CDR3: ASSFVRSAPAKGYT

V: TRBV11-2
length: 14
CDR3: ASSARGSATNEKLF

V: TRBV6-5
length: 13
CDR3: ASSYASGRGNGYT

V: TRBV20-1
length: 14
CDR3: SASRASNSGANVLT

V: TRBV12-3/TRBV12-4
length: 13
CDR3: ASSPPTGGMNEQY

V: TRBV24-1
length: 12
CDR3: ATSDPGPTSPQH

V: TRBV5-1
length: 12
CDR3: ASSLGSSSYEQY

V: TRBV20-1
length: 11
CDR3: SATDRAPYEQY

V: TRBV2
length: 12
CDR3: ASWAQRIEYGYT

V: TRBV20-1
length: 11
CDR3: SALRGTGYDYT

V: TRBV13
length: 12
CDR3: ASSHRDGSYEQY

V: TRBV28
length: 12
CDR3: ASSPTTGNLGYT